These T cell receptor beta chains were read from a single sample in a study of T cell responses to AZD1222 COVID-19 vaccine. Sequencing used immunoSEQ multiplex PCR; TCRdb keeps in-frame clones, though not all of them. The repertoire holds roughly 120,000 clones, with 70% to 90% as singletons. This sample comprised peripheral blood, obtained on day 0 of MenACWY control vaccination. These receptors were collected from an adult in good health. The CDR3 runs from the conserved cysteine through the conserved F or W. A D gene is named only where the DNA matches it firmly. Rows give clone size only sometimes, using once, few, many, or a class for an expanded clone.

J: TRBJ1-2
V: TRBV28
D: TRBD1
size: .
DNA: TGTGCCAGCCTGACAGGGACCTATGGCTACACCTTC
CDR3: CASLTGTYGYTF

J: TRBJ1-2
V: TRBV3-1/TRBV3-2
D: TRBD1
size: .
DNA: TGTGCCAGCAGCCGCCGGGACAGGAACTATGGCTACACCTTC
CDR3: CASSRRDRNYGYTF

J: TRBJ2-1
V: TRBV29-1
D: TRBD2
size: .
DNA: TGCAGCGTTGAAGGGGCTAGCGGGGGGACGTATGAGCAGTTCTTC
CDR3: CSVEGASGGTYEQFF

J: TRBJ1-3
V: TRBV9
D: .
size: .
DNA: TGTGCCAGCAGCCGAACCGCCGGGGGGTTCTCTGGAAACACCATATATTTT
CDR3: CASSRTAGGFSGNTIYF

J: TRBJ2-3
V: TRBV18
D: TRBD1
size: .
DNA: TGTGCCAGCGGACAGGGGGCGGAGGCAGATACGCAGTATTTT
CDR3: CASGQGAEADTQYF

J: TRBJ2-7
V: TRBV7-2
D: TRBD1
size: .
DNA: TGTGCCAGCAGCTCAACCCGGGACAGAGCTATATTGGGTGAGCAGTACTTC
CDR3: CASSSTRDRAILGEQYF

J: TRBJ1-2
V: TRBV12-2
D: .
size: .
DNA: TGTGCAAGTCGCCAGGGTGGCACAGCCGACTACTACTATGGCTACACCTTC
CDR3: CASRQGGTADYYYGYTF

J: TRBJ2-7
V: TRBV4-1
D: .
size: .
DNA: TGCGCCAGCAGCCAAGGGACTACCTACGAGCAGTACTTC
CDR3: CASSQGTTYEQYF

J: TRBJ1-4
V: TRBV4-2
D: .
size: .
DNA: TGTGCCAGCAGCCTAAAGGGACCGATCGCGGGGGATAGATATGAAAAACTGTTTTTT
CDR3: CASSLKGPIAGDRYEKLFF

J: TRBJ2-3
V: TRBV3-1/TRBV3-2
D: TRBD2
size: .
DNA: TGTGCCAGCAGCCAAGATCGAAGTCCACTAGCGATTAGGTATTTT
CDR3: CASSQDRSPLAIRYF

J: TRBJ2-5
V: TRBV6-2/TRBV6-3
D: .
size: .
DNA: TGTGCCAGCAGCCCGCATGTCGGGCAGGGCCAAGAGACCCAGTACTTC
CDR3: CASSPHVGQGQETQYF

J: TRBJ2-1
V: TRBV7-2
D: TRBD1
size: .
DNA: TGTGCCAGCAGCGTGGACAGGGATATACGGAGGAATGAGCAGTTCTTC
CDR3: CASSVDRDIRRNEQFF

J: TRBJ2-5
V: TRBV7-2
D: TRBD2
size: .
DNA: TGTGCCAGCAGCACGGACGGGGAGGGGACCCAGTACTTC
CDR3: CASSTDGEGTQYF

J: TRBJ1-3
V: TRBV3-1/TRBV3-2
D: .
size: once
DNA: TGTGCCAGCAGCTTTGGGAAGACTGGAAACACCATATATTTT
CDR3: CASSFGKTGNTIYF

J: TRBJ2-7
V: TRBV4-2
D: .
size: once
DNA: TGTGCCAGCAGCCAAGAAGGGAGCTTCCACTACGAGCAGTACTTC
CDR3: CASSQEGSFHYEQYF

J: TRBJ2-3
V: TRBV15
D: TRBD1
size: .
DNA: TGTGCCACCAGCAGAGACCTGACAGGGGGCACAGATACGCAGTATTTT
CDR3: CATSRDLTGGTDTQYF

J: TRBJ2-7
V: TRBV2
D: TRBD2
size: few
DNA: TGTGCCAGCAGTCCAGGACCTAGCGGGGGGACCTACGAGCAGTACTTC
CDR3: CASSPGPSGGTYEQYF

J: TRBJ1-2
V: TRBV2
D: .
size: .
DNA: TGTGCCAGCAGTGTAAGCTCGATCGGCTACACCTTC
CDR3: CASSVSSIGYTF

J: TRBJ2-5
V: TRBV3-1/TRBV3-2
D: TRBD1
size: .
DNA: TGTGCCAGCAGCGACCGACAGGGGTTAGAGACCCAGTACTTC
CDR3: CASSDRQGLETQYF

J: TRBJ2-2
V: TRBV19
D: TRBD2
size: .
DNA: TGTGCCAGTAGGACCGGGGGGACCGGGGAGCTGTTTTTT
CDR3: CASRTGGTGELFF

J: TRBJ2-3
V: TRBV4-1
D: .
size: .
DNA: TGCGCCAGCAGCCAAGGGGAACAGATTTACACAGATACGCAGTATTTT
CDR3: CASSQGEQIYTDTQYF

J: TRBJ1-1
V: TRBV28
D: .
size: .
DNA: TGTGCCAGCAGAAGGCAGATGAACACTGAAGCTTTCTTT
CDR3: CASRRQMNTEAFF

J: TRBJ1-3
V: TRBV5-1
D: .
size: .
DNA: TGCGCCAGCAGCCTGAGGGCGGGGAACTCTGGAAACACCATATATTTT
CDR3: CASSLRAGNSGNTIYF

J: TRBJ2-7
V: TRBV27
D: .
size: .
DNA: TGTGCCAGCAGAGACGGTCCCTCCTACGAGCAGTACTTC
CDR3: CASRDGPSYEQYF

J: TRBJ1-4
V: TRBV4-2
D: TRBD1
size: .
DNA: TGTGCCAGCAGCCAGTGGACAGGGATCGACGAAAAACTGTTTTTT
CDR3: CASSQWTGIDEKLFF

J: TRBJ1-2
V: TRBV18
D: .
size: .
DNA: TGTGCCAGCTCACCCGTGGCAGGTCGACCGGACTATGGCTACACCTTC
CDR3: CASSPVAGRPDYGYTF

J: TRBJ2-5
V: TRBV4-2
D: TRBD1
size: .
DNA: TGTGCCAGCAGCCAACCTCGGACAGGGAAAGAGACCCAGTACTTC
CDR3: CASSQPRTGKETQYF

J: TRBJ2-2
V: TRBV5-1
D: .
size: few
DNA: TGCGCCAGCAGCTCCAGGGTCCCGAACACCGGGGAGCTGTTTTTT
CDR3: CASSSRVPNTGELFF

J: TRBJ1-1
V: TRBV14
D: TRBD1
size: .
DNA: TGTGCCAGCAGCCAGGACAGGGTCACTGAAGCTTTCTTT
CDR3: CASSQDRVTEAFF

J: TRBJ1-3
V: TRBV9
D: .
size: .
DNA: TGTGCCAGCAGCGTAGCTCTCGGTGATGAAAACACCATATATTTT
CDR3: CASSVALGDENTIYF

J: TRBJ1-1
V: TRBV18
D: .
size: .
DNA: TGTGCCAGCTCACCAGGGGCTTCGGTACTCACTGAAGCTTTCTTT
CDR3: CASSPGASVLTEAFF

J: TRBJ1-1
V: TRBV6-5
D: .
size: few
DNA: TGTGCCAGCCTCAATCCGGGACAATGGACTGAAGCTTTCTTT
CDR3: CASLNPGQWTEAFF

J: TRBJ2-7
V: TRBV4-3
D: .
size: once
DNA: TGCGCCAGCAGCCAAGGCGTACAGGGACTCTACGAGCAGTACTTC
CDR3: CASSQGVQGLYEQYF

J: TRBJ1-2
V: TRBV7-9
D: .
size: .
DNA: TGTGCCAGCAGCGGGACGGCTAACTATGGCTACACCTTC
CDR3: CASSGTANYGYTF

J: TRBJ1-1
V: TRBV6-4
D: .
size: .
DNA: TGTGCCAGCCCCCCCCACACTGAAGCTTTCTTT
CDR3: CASPPHTEAFF

J: TRBJ1-2
V: TRBV4-1
D: .
size: few
DNA: TGCGCCAGCAGCCACGGGGTTCCGGGACAAATCAACTATGGCTACACCTTC
CDR3: CASSHGVPGQINYGYTF

J: TRBJ2-1
V: TRBV7-3
D: TRBD2
size: .
DNA: TGTGCCAGCAGCTTAGGCGGGGGGACCTACAATGAGCAGTTCTTC
CDR3: CASSLGGGTYNEQFF

J: TRBJ2-3
V: TRBV9
D: TRBD2
size: .
DNA: TGTGCCAGCAGCAGGTTGGGACTAGCGGGGGGTGATACGCAGTATTTT
CDR3: CASSRLGLAGGDTQYF

J: TRBJ2-1
V: TRBV3-1/TRBV3-2
D: TRBD1
size: .
DNA: TGTGCCAGCAGCCGGAAGGGAGGACAGGGTTTAAATGAGCAGTTCTTC
CDR3: CASSRKGGQGLNEQFF

J: TRBJ1-2
V: TRBV12-3/TRBV12-4
D: .
size: .
DNA: TGTGCCAGCCATAGCCCCGGGGCAGGCTCATTC
CDR3: CASHSPGAGSF